The 5 T cell receptor beta chains in this list originate from one sample, sequenced in a study of memory B cells and T cells in multiple sclerosis. Only in-frame clones appear in the TCRdb table, and some are missing; sequencing was by immunoSEQ multiplex PCR. Of 40,000 to 50,000 clones listed, roughly 80% are singletons. Their target antigens are unknown. Stimulus-free culture yielded autoproliferating CFSE-dim and non-proliferating CFSE-high T cells, each sequenced separately. Replicate wells were pooled after approximately seven days of stimulus-free culture of 40 million to 65 million CFSE-labeled PBMCs. Sequenced: PBMCs from blood kept in culture. The receptor source for this set is a human donor with multiple sclerosis.

The chain recombines TRBV5-1 with TRBJ2-1, with D tentatively TRBD1 (6 bases). This CDR3 comprises 14 residues. Deletions cut 4 bases from V and 9 bases from J, with 17 bases between. Germline V CDR1 and CDR2: SGHRS, YFSETQ. The CDR3 nucleotides are TGCGCCAGCAGCACCGCAGGGGTATCCGGTGAGCAGTTCTTC. Protein: CASSTAGVSGEQFF.

The CDR3 here is CASSLSTVPYEQYF. Here the CDR3 DNA reads TGTGCCAGCAGCCTATCTACAGTTCCCTACGAGCAGTACTTC. This sequence joins TRBV7-2 and TRBJ2-7, with D unclear. Trimming shortened V by 5 bases and J by 2 bases, and 13 bases separated the two germline ends. CDR1 SGHTA and CDR2 FQGNSA come from the germline V gene. This CDR3 comprises 14 residues.

This clone was seen a few times. The chain links TRBV6-1 to TRBJ1-2; D gene unclear. CDR1 and CDR2 from the germline V gene are MNHNS and SASEGT. The CDR3 runs 14 residues. V dropped 3 bases and J dropped 2 bases, with 10 bases sitting between them. The CDR3 nucleotides are TGTGCCAGCAGTGAGAAGGGTGGAAACTATGGCTACACCTTC. Translated, it gives CASSEKGGNYGYTF.

The chain links TRBV10-2 to TRBJ1-6; no clear D gene. The CDR3 has 16 amino acids. V lost 3 bases and J 6 bases, leaving 15 bases between the germline ends. Looked up from germline, CDR1 is WSHSY and CDR2 is SAAADI. CDR3 nucleotides: TGCGCCAGCAGTGATAGGGAGGCTTATCTTAATTCACCCCTCCACTTT. It is translated as CASSDREAYLNSPLHF.

This chain connects TRBV28 to TRBJ1-2; D unclear. With 7 bases removed from V and 7 bases from J, the gap between germline ends came to 16 bases. The CDR3 loop spans 13 amino acids. From germline, CDR1 is MDHEN and CDR2 SYDVKM. The DNA for the CDR3 is TGTGCCAGCATGACAACGAGCCCGTTTGGCTACACCTTC. Translation: CASMTTSPFGYTF.